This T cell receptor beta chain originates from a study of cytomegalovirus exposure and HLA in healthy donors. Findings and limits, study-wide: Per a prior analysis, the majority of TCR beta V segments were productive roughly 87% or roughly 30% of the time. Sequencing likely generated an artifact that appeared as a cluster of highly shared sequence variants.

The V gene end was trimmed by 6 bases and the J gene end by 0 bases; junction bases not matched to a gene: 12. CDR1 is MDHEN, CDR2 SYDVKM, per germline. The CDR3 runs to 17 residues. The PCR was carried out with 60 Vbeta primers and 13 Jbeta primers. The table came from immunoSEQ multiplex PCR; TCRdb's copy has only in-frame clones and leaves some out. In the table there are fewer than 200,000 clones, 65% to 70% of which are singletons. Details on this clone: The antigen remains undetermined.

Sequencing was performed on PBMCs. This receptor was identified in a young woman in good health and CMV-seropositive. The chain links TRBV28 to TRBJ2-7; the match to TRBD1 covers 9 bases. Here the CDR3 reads CASRVSYRGPTSYEQYF. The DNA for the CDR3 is TGTGCCAGCAGAGTGAGTTACAGGGGGCCCACCTCCTACGAGCAGTACTTC.